This T cell receptor beta chain comes out of a study of graft-versus-host responses after intestinal transplantation. The CDR3 contains 13 residues. Germline values: CDR1 MNHEY, CDR2 SVGAGI. With 7 bases clipped from V and 7 bases from J, the junction kept 9 bases outside the gene matches. Sequenced by immunoSEQ multiplex PCR; TCRdb stores in-frame clones only, minus some. Of over 85,000 clones in the sample, about nine tenths are singletons; the top ten hold 0.15% to 0.2%. Study-level findings and limits: The recipient marrow held GvH clones, and some of them showed up first in ileum or blood. When patients had graft-donor T cell macrochimerism, their allografts held high graft-versus-host to host-versus-graft clonal ratios.

A note on this clone: Its antigen is not identified.

The input for sequencing was unstimulated CD4+ T cells sorted from spleen or lymph node cells, taken before transplant. The sequence derives from a human donor who was the organ donor for an intestinal transplant. The V call is TRBV6-5, the J call TRBJ2-7; 8 nucleotides line up with TRBD2. CDR3 bases: TGTGCCAGCAAGGTAGCGGGGAACGGGGAGCAGTACTTC. This encodes CASKVAGNGEQYF.